This T cell receptor (beta chain) was recorded in a study of blood T cell repertoires in COVID-19. TCRdb's copy holds only in-frame clones and misses some; the assay was immunoSEQ multiplex PCR. The sample holds under 200,000 clones, 65% to 85% seen once. The ends were cut back, 4 bases at V and 10 bases at J, with 16 bases in the middle. From germline, CDR1 is MGHRA and CDR2 YSYEKL. The CDR3 runs to 13 residues. The V gene is TRBV4-1, the J gene TRBJ1-1; D not resolved. The TCR originated in an older woman with acute or convalescent COVID-19. Sequenced input: peripheral blood. The CDR3 here is CASSPLVGGGAFF. CDR3 nucleotide sequence: TGCGCCAGCAGCCCCCTCGTTGGTGGCGGAGCTTTCTTT.